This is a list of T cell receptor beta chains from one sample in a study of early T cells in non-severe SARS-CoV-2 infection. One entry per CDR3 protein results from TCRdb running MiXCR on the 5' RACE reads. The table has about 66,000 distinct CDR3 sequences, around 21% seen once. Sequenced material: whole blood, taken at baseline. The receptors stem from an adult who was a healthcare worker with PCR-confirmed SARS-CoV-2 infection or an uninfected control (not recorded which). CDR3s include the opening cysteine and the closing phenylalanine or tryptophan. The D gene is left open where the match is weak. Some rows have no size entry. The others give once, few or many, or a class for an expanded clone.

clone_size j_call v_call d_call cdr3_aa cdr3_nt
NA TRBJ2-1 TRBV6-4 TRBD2 CASSVSWRGDSYNEQFF TGTGCCAGCAGTGTAAGTTGGCGGGGGGACTCCTACAATGAGCAGTTCTTC
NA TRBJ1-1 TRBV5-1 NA CASSDGDVAFF TGCGCCAGCAGCGACGGGGACGTGGCTTTCTTT
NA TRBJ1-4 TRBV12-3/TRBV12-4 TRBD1 CASRYGQGKATNEKLFF TGTGCCAGCAGATACGGACAGGGGAAGGCCACTAATGAAAAACTGTTTTTT
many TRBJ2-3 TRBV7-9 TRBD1 CASSLRDRVTDTQYF TGTGCCAGCAGCTTACGGGACAGGGTTACAGATACGCAGTATTTT
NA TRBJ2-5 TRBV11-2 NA CASSLSREETQYF TGTGCCAGCAGCTTATCGCGGGAAGAGACCCAGTACTTC
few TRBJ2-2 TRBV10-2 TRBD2 CASSDTGGLTGELFF TGCGCCAGCAGTGACACGGGGGGGCTAACCGGGGAGCTGTTTTTT
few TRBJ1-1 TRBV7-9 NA CASSLTGPWTEAFF TGTGCCAGCAGCTTAACAGGTCCTTGGACTGAAGCTTTCTTT
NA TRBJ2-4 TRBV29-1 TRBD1 CSVGLPTGGLDIQYF TGCAGCGTTGGCCTTCCCACAGGGGGACTTGACATTCAGTACTTC
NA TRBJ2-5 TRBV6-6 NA CASSFSGKTQYF TGTGCCAGCAGTTTTTCAGGGAAGACCCAGTACTTC
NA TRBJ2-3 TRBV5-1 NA CASSLPGRTTDTQYF TGCGCCAGCAGCTTGCCCGGCCGAACCACAGATACGCAGTATTTT
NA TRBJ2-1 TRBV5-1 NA CASSSDLVGEQFF TGCGCCAGCAGCTCCGACTTAGTCGGAGAGCAGTTCTTC
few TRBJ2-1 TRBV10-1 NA CASGSGTWPNEQFF TGCGCCAGCGGATCCGGGACCTGGCCCAATGAGCAGTTCTTC
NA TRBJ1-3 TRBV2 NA CASSESSNSGNTIYF TGTGCCAGCAGTGAATCGAGCAACTCTGGAAACACCATATATTTT
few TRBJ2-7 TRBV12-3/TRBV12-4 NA CASSRRTDYEQYF TGTGCCAGCAGTCGCCGGACAGACTACGAGCAGTACTTC
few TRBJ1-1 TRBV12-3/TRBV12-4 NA CASSQVGGMNTEAFF TGTGCCAGCAGCCAGGTGGGGGGGATGAACACTGAAGCTTTCTTT
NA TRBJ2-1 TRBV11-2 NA CASSPASYNEQFF TGTGCCAGCAGCCCGGCTTCCTACAATGAGCAGTTCTTC
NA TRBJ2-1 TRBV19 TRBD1 CASMGDRVGRGEQFF TGTGCCAGTATGGGGGACAGGGTCGGGCGAGGTGAGCAGTTCTTC
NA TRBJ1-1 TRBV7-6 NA CASSSGPDGKVEAFF TGTGCCAGCAGCTCCGGCCCGGACGGAAAGGTTGAAGCTTTCTTT
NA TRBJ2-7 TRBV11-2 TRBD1 CASSFPRDRDEQYF TGTGCCAGCAGCTTCCCCCGAGACAGGGACGAGCAGTACTTC
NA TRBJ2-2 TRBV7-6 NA CASSSPGGTGELFF TGTGCCAGCAGCTCCCCGGGTGGGACCGGGGAGCTGTTTTTT
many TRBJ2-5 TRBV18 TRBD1 CASSLSGQGKETQYF TGTGCCAGCTCACTCTCGGGACAGGGAAAAGAGACCCAGTACTTC
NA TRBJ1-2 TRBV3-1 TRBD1 CASSQDLGDSNYGYTF TGTGCCAGCAGCCAAGATCTGGGGGACAGTAACTATGGCTACACCTTC
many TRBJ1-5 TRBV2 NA CASSVEGGQPQHF TGTGCCAGCAGTGTTGAGGGCGGTCAGCCCCAGCATTTT
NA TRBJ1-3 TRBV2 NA CASTSGRNTIYF TGTGCCAGCACGTCTGGCCGAAACACCATATATTTT
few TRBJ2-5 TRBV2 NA CASSAGPQETQYF TGTGCCAGCAGTGCGGGACCCCAAGAGACCCAGTACTTC
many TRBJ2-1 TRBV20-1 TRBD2 CSASRTSGGREQFF TGCAGTGCTAGTCGGACTAGCGGGGGGAGGGAGCAGTTCTTC
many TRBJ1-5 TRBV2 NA CASSEGVGGSNQPQHF TGTGCCAGCAGTGAAGGGGTCGGGGGTAGCAATCAGCCCCAGCATTTT
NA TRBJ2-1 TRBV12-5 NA CASGLSGRTYNEQFF TGTGCTAGTGGTTTGAGCGGAAGAACCTACAATGAGCAGTTCTTC
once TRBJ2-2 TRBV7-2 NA CASRDPGGTGELFF TGTGCCAGCAGGGATCCTGGGGGGACCGGGGAGCTGTTTTTT
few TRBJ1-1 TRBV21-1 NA CASSKDRYTEAFF TGTGCCAGCAGCAAGGATAGGTACACTGAAGCTTTCTTT
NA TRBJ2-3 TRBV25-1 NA CASSENEWGEPDTQYF TGTGCCAGCAGTGAAAACGAGTGGGGGGAGCCTGATACGCAGTATTTT
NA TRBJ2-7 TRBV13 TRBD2 CASSLWASGAYEQYF TGTGCCAGCAGCTTATGGGCTAGCGGGGCCTACGAGCAGTACTTC
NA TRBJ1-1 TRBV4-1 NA CASSPGVGRNTEAFF TGCGCCAGCAGCCCGGGAGTGGGGAGGAACACTGAAGCTTTCTTT
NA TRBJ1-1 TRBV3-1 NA CASSYGGFITEAFF TGTGCCAGCAGCTACGGGGGGTTCATCACTGAAGCTTTCTTT
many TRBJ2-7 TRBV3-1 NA CASSQGSSGSYEQYF TGTGCCAGCAGCCAAGGCTCCTCCGGATCCTACGAGCAGTACTTC
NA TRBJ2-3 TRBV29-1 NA CSVEHPRSTDTQYF TGCAGCGTTGAGCATCCGCGAAGCACAGATACGCAGTATTTT
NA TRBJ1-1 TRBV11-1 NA CASSLVQVNTEAFF TGTGCCAGCAGCTTAGTCCAGGTCAACACTGAAGCTTTCTTT
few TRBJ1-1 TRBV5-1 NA CASRTRDLSMNTEAFF TGCGCCAGCAGGACCCGGGACCTTTCTATGAACACTGAAGCTTTCTTT
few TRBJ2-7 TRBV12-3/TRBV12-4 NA CASSLWGNEQYF TGTGCCAGCAGTTTATGGGGGAACGAGCAGTACTTC
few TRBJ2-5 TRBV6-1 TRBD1 CASRQGAIQETQYF TGTGCCAGCAGACAGGGGGCAATCCAAGAGACCCAGTACTTC
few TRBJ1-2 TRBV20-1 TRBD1 CSARVPGQGDYGYTF TGCAGTGCTAGAGTTCCGGGACAGGGAGACTATGGCTACACCTTC
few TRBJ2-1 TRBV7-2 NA CASSPRALGPGGPNNEQFF TGTGCCAGCAGCCCGCGAGCCTTGGGTCCGGGGGGCCCGAACAATGAGCAGTTCTTC
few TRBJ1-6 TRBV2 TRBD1 CASRRDRNREPLHF TGTGCCAGCAGGAGGGACAGGAACCGAGAACCCCTCCACTTT
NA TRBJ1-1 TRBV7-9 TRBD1 CASSPTGDIFSEAFF TGTGCCAGCAGCCCAACAGGGGATATATTCTCTGAAGCTTTCTTT
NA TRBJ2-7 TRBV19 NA CASSIVPGSEQYF TGTGCCAGTAGTATAGTCCCGGGAAGCGAGCAGTACTTC
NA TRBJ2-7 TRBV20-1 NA CSARSGVGYEQYF TGCAGTGCTAGGTCAGGGGTCGGTTACGAGCAGTACTTC
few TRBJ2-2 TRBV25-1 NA CASSEAFGSNTGELFF TGTGCCAGCAGTGAAGCGTTCGGGTCGAACACCGGGGAGCTGTTTTTT
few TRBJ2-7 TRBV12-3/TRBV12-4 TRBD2 CASSFLTSGAYEQYF TGTGCCAGCAGTTTTCTAACTAGCGGGGCCTACGAGCAGTACTTC
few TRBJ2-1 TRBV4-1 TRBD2 CASSLGTSGGSYNEQFF TGCGCCAGCAGCCTTGGGACTAGCGGGGGGTCCTACAATGAGCAGTTCTTC
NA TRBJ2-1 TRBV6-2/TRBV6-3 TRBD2 CASSHGGYRGGRDEQFF TGTGCCAGCAGCCACGGGGGTTACCGGGGGGGCCGTGATGAGCAGTTCTTC
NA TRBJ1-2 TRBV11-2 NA CASSLTSQGGYTF TGTGCCAGCAGCTTGACAAGCCAAGGGGGCTACACCTTC
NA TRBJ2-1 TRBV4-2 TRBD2 CASSQAPSGGPGEQFF TGTGCCAGCAGCCAAGCCCCTAGCGGGGGGCCCGGTGAGCAGTTCTTC
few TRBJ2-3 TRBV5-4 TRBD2 CASSLGAETSGVTDTQYF TGTGCCAGCAGCTTGGGAGCGGAGACTAGCGGGGTCACAGATACGCAGTATTTT
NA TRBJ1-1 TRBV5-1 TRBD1 CASSLEGTGGREAFF TGCGCCAGCAGCTTGGAAGGGACAGGGGGCCGGGAAGCTTTCTTT
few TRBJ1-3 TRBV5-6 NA CASSDTGQRGYGNTIYF TGTGCCAGCAGCGACACAGGGCAAAGGGGTTATGGAAACACCATATATTTT
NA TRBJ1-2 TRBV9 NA CASSALSGLQGYTF TGTGCCAGCAGCGCATTGTCGGGGTTGCAGGGCTACACCTTC
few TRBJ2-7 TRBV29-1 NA CSATGSGRAEQYF TGCAGCGCGACCGGATCCGGAAGGGCCGAGCAGTACTTC
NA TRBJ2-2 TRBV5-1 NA CASSLMAGNTGELFF TGCGCCAGCAGCTTGATGGCAGGGAACACCGGGGAGCTGTTTTTT